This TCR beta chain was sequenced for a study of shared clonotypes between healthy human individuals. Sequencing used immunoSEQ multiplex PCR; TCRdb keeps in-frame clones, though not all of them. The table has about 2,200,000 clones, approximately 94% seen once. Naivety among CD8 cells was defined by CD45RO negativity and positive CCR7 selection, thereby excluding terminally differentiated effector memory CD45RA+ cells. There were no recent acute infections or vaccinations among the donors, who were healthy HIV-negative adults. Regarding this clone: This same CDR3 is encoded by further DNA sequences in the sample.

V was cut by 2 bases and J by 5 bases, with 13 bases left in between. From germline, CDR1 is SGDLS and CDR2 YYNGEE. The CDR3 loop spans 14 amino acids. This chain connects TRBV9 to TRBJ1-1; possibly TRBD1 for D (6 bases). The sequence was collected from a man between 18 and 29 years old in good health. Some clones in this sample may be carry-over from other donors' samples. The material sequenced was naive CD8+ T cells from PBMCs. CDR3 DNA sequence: TGTGCCAGCAGCGTTGTGAAGGGGGGAACTGAAGCTTTCTTT. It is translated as CASSVVKGGTEAFF.